This T cell receptor (beta chain) was sequenced for a study of early T cells in non-severe SARS-CoV-2 infection. Study in general: Chains from this unsorted whole-blood bulk RNA could not be paired.

From germline, CDR1 is SGDLS and CDR2 YYNGEE. The CDR3 is made up of 14 amino acids. V was clipped by 5 bases and J by 3 bases, with 15 bases between them. The protocol attached unique molecular identifiers to individual cDNA molecules. In TCRdb, the 5' RACE reads were re-called with MiXCR into one record per CDR3 protein. In the table there are 70,000 to 90,000 distinct CDR3 sequences, about 11% of which are singletons. Turning to this clonotype: Its antigen is not identified.

General study results and limits: A preference for anti-spike CD8 responses marked VDJdb matching, which missed private and CD4 specificities.

The sample consisted of whole blood. The chain uses TRBV9 and TRBJ2-7; D unclear. This TCR derives from an adult who was a healthcare worker with PCR-confirmed SARS-CoV-2 infection or an uninfected control (not recorded which). CDR3 DNA: TGTGCCAGCAGATCCCACCGGGTGCTCTACGAGCAGTACTTC. It codes for CASRSHRVLYEQYF.